This entry concerns a single T cell receptor beta chain. This entry is derived from a study of blood T cell repertoires in COVID-19. About the study: COVID-19 samples, acute and convalescent, were from the United States, Italy and Spain. From T cells, B-cell-depleted T cells, or PBMCs came the material, which was cDNA or gDNA.

Germline CDR1 KGHDR, CDR2 SFDVKD. The CDR3 is made up of 15 amino acids. Trimming left V 4 bases short and J 5 bases short, with 16 bases between. Here immunoSEQ multiplex PCR was the method, and the copy in TCRdb shows in-frame clones only, minus some. The table includes about 220,000 clones, about 85% detected once. The sequenced sample consisted of peripheral blood. The chain carries TRBV24-1 and TRBJ1-1; D may be TRBD1 (5 bases). The sequence was obtained from a man aged 25-40 years with active or convalescent COVID-19. CDR3 amino acids: CATSDPRSGGTEAFF. CDR3 sequence (DNA): TGTGCCACCAGTGACCCTAGGTCGGGGGGGACTGAAGCTTTCTTT.